The 29 T cell receptor beta chains below all came from one sample that was sequenced in a study of cytomegalovirus exposure and HLA in healthy donors. In the PCR, 60 Vbeta and 13 Jbeta primers were used. This table comes from immunoSEQ multiplex PCR, and its TCRdb copy is limited to in-frame clones, with some not included. This sample yields about 150,000 clones, of which about 64% are seen a single time; around 4.7% belongs to the top ten. Sequences were obtained from PBMCs. The source of these receptors is a man aged 55 to 70 in good health and CMV-seronegative.

The chain combines TRBV5-1 with TRBJ2-7; a possible D gene is TRBD2 (6 bases). V was cut by 5 bases and J by 7 bases, with 16 bases left in between. The CDR3 length is 13 residues. Per the germline V gene, CDR1 is SGHRS and CDR2 is YFSETQ. This CDR3 reads CASSPTRTGEQYF. CDR3 nucleotide sequence: TGCGCCAGCAGTCCGACTAGGACGGGGGAGCAGTACTTC.

J is TRBJ1-6 and V is TRBV30; D is perhaps TRBD1 (6 bases). The CDR3 loop spans 15 amino acids. Trimming left V 4 bases short and J 7 bases short, with 17 bases between. Germline V gene lookup returns CDR1 GTSNPN and CDR2 SVGIG (reference sequence). The CDR3 nucleotides are TGTGCCTGGACCTACAGGGCTTATAGGAATTCACCCCTCCACTTT. Protein product: CAWTYRAYRNSPLHF.

The chain links TRBV2 to TRBJ1-2; D possibly corresponds to TRBD1 (5 bases). V dropped 5 bases and J dropped 7 bases, with 20 bases sitting between them. The CDR3 runs 15 residues. Germline values: CDR1 SNHLY, CDR2 FYNNEI. Here the CDR3 DNA reads TGTGCCAGCAGTCAATCCTCGACAGTCACAGGTGGCTACACCTTC. Its translation: CASSQSSTVTGGYTF.

This clone was counted between two and nine times. The chain carries TRBV27 and TRBJ2-7, with 10 bases matching TRBD1. This CDR3 has 16 residues. The germline CDR1 and CDR2 sequences are MNHEY and SMNVEV (reference sequence). Germline trimming cut 6 bases from V and 3 bases from J; bases unmatched to any gene: 11. In DNA form, the CDR3 reads TGTGCCAGCAGATCCGGGGGAGGGGACAGGGGCTACGAGCAGTACTTC. This translates into CASRSGGGDRGYEQYF.

The gene calls are TRBV28 and TRBJ1-2; D possibly corresponds to TRBD1 (6 bases). Trimming left V 2 bases short and J 4 bases short, with 8 bases between. The V gene's germline CDR1 is MDHEN and CDR2 SYDVKM. The length of the CDR3 is 13 residues. CDR3 amino acids: CASSLGQIYGYTF. In DNA, the CDR3 is TGTGCCAGCAGTTTAGGACAGATCTATGGCTACACCTTC.

V usage is TRBV25-1 and J usage is TRBJ1-5; D is undetermined. Germline loops: CDR1 MGHDK, CDR2 SYGVNS. The CDR3 contains 15 residues. The V gene lost 4 bases and the J gene lost 1 base, with 11 bases spanning the gap. CDR3 nucleotides: TGTGCCAGCAGTGTCGGGTCTGGCAGCAATCAGCCCCAGCATTTT. Translation: CASSVGSGSNQPQHF.

V and J are TRBV27 and TRBJ1-2, with 7 bases that match TRBD1. The J segment lost 7 bases and the V segment lost 6 bases, leaving 8 bases of the junction unmatched. The CDR3 has 13 amino acids. The germline gives CDR1 MNHEY, CDR2 SMNVEV (reference sequence). CDR3 in amino acids: CASSGRGYGGYTF. Here the CDR3 DNA reads TGTGCCAGCAGCGGCAGGGGGTACGGTGGCTACACCTTC.

Turning to this clone: Other nucleotide sequences in the sample specify the same CDR3. The chain employs TRBV28 and TRBJ2-3; 12 bases map to TRBD2. The CDR3 covers 14 residues. From germline, CDR1 is MDHEN and CDR2 SYDVKM. J lost 3 bases, V lost 5 bases, and 0 bases had no gene match. The DNA of the CDR3 is TGTGCCAGCAGTCTAGCGGGAGGGACAGATACGCAGTATTTT. Its translation: CASSLAGGTDTQYF.

The rearrangement links TRBV30 to TRBJ1-3; possible D gene TRBD1, 5 bases. CDR3 size: 14 residues. V lost 5 bases, J lost 0 bases, and 11 bases lay in between. CDR1 is GTSNPN, CDR2 SVGIG, per germline (reference sequence). This CDR3 reads CAWSGQLSGNTIYF. The CDR3 DNA follows: TGTGCCTGGTCCGGACAACTCTCTGGAAACACCATATATTTT. The variable domain in full, with the rest retrieved from reference TRBV30 and TRBJ1-3, is SQTIHQWPATLVQPVGSPLSLECTVEGTSNPNLYWYRQAAGRGLQLLFYSVGIGQISSEVPQNLSASRPQDRQFILSSKKLLLSDSGFYLCAWSGQLSGNTIYFGEGSWLTVV.

The chain joins TRBV15 to TRBJ2-5, with 16 nucleotides matching TRBD2. From germline, CDR1 is LNHNV and CDR2 YYDKDF (reference sequence). With 5 bases clipped from V and 5 bases from J, the junction kept 8 bases outside the gene matches. The length of the CDR3 is 17 residues. CDR3 loop: CATSRGTSGRAVETQYF. Written as DNA, the CDR3 is TGTGCCACCAGCCGGGGGACTAGCGGGAGGGCAGTCGAGACCCAGTACTTC.

The chain couples TRBV7-9 to TRBJ2-3; 8 bases fit TRBD2. Germline V lookup: CDR1 SEHNR, CDR2 FQNEAQ (reference sequence). The CDR3 runs to 17 residues. Trimming cost V 5 bases and J 3 bases; bases outside gene matches: 13. DNA of the CDR3: TGTGCCAGCAGCCGCACTCACGGGAGGGCGAGGACAGATACGCAGTATTTT. Translation gives CASSRTHGRARTDTQYF.

The chain couples TRBV20-1 to TRBJ2-5, with D hard to call. Germline lookup yields CDR1 DFQATT and CDR2 SNEGSKA (reference sequence). The V gene lost 7 bases and the J gene lost 2 bases, with 8 bases spanning the gap. This CDR3 spans 11 amino acids. The CDR3: CSGPLQETQYF. CDR3 DNA sequence: TGCAGTGGGCCCTTACAAGAGACCCAGTACTTC.

The chain recombines TRBV19 with TRBJ2-3; D not resolved. The CDR3 has 13 amino acids. In germline, CDR1 is LNHDA, CDR2 SQIVND (reference sequence). Trimming cost V 8 bases and J 1 base, with 10 bases left between them. This CDR3 is CASCPSGTDTQYF. The CDR3 nucleotides read TGTGCCAGTTGTCCATCGGGCACAGATACGCAGTATTTT. Filled out from reference TRBV19 and TRBJ2-3, the complete variable domain reads DGGITQSPKYLFRKEGQNVTLSCEQNLNHDAMYWYRQDPGQGLRLIYYSQIVNDFQKGDIAEGYSVSREKKESFPLTVTSAQKNPTAFYLCASCPSGTDTQYFGPGTRLTVL.

This clone has only a few counts. The chain recombines TRBV5-1 with TRBJ1-1; a possible D gene is TRBD1 (6 bases). The CDR3 is made up of 14 amino acids. Between the trimmed V and J ends, which lost 4 bases and 1 base, there was a span of 11 bases. Germline CDR1 SGHRS, CDR2 YFSETQ. The CDR3 nucleotides read TGCGCCAGCAGCCCTCAGGGGCGGAACACTGAAGCTTTCTTT. As protein: CASSPQGRNTEAFF.

This chain connects TRBV5-6 to TRBJ2-1; TRBD1 might be the D (5 bases). Trimming cost V 4 bases and J 6 bases, with 8 bases left between them. Germline CDR1 and CDR2: SGHDT and YYEEEE. The CDR3 is 12 residues long. CDR3 bases: TGTGCCAGCAGCCGCCAGGGCAATGAGCAGTTCTTC. Translating gives CASSRQGNEQFF.

The chain uses TRBV9 and TRBJ1-1, with a weak D call TRBD1 (6 bases). The CDR3 runs 15 residues. Trimming took off 0 bases at V and 1 base at J, with 10 bases between the two ends. Looked up from germline, CDR1 is SGDLS and CDR2 is YYNGEE. The CDR3 DNA follows: TGTGCCAGCAGCGTAGGCCCAGGGGCGAACACTGAAGCTTTCTTT. This translates into CASSVGPGANTEAFF.

This rearrangement joins TRBV19 to TRBJ1-4, with 10 nucleotides matching TRBD1. From germline, CDR1 is LNHDA and CDR2 SQIVND (reference sequence). The V and J ends lost 1 base and 0 bases, in that order; junction bases with no gene match: 5. CDR3 length: 18 residues. The CDR3 nucleotides read TGTGCCAGTAGTATAGGACAGGGGGCGAGATCAACTAATGAAAAACTGTTTTTT. This codes for CASSIGQGARSTNEKLFF. The variable domain in full, with the rest retrieved from reference TRBV19 and TRBJ1-4, is DGGITQSPKYLFRKEGQNVTLSCEQNLNHDAMYWYRQDPGQGLRLIYYSQIVNDFQKGDIAEGYSVSREKKESFPLTVTSAQKNPTAFYLCASSIGQGARSTNEKLFFGSGTQLSVL.

The gene calls are TRBV5-6 and TRBJ1-4, with D possibly TRBD1 on 5 matching bases. Germline V lookup: CDR1 SGHDT, CDR2 YYEEEE. The CDR3 has 13 residues. Between the trimmed V and J ends, which lost 4 bases and 6 bases, there was a span of 10 bases. The CDR3 is CASSPDSHEKLFF. The DNA for the CDR3 is TGTGCCAGCAGCCCCGACAGCCATGAAAAACTGTTTTTT.

The gene calls are TRBV28 and TRBJ2-5; TRBD2 agrees at 8 bases. Germline values: CDR1 MDHEN, CDR2 SYDVKM. The junction had 5 bases not matched to a gene; V was cut back by 6 bases and J by 2 bases. The CDR3 contains 14 residues. DNA for the CDR3: TGTGCCAGCAGCACAACTAGCGGTCAAGAGACCCAGTACTTC. Translation: CASSTTSGQETQYF. Drawing the rest from reference TRBV28 and TRBJ2-5, the complete variable domain is DVKVTQSSRYLVKRTGEKVFLECVQDMDHENMFWYRQDPGLGLRLIYFSYDVKMKEKGDIPEGYSVSREKKERFSLILESASTNQTSMYLCASSTTSGQETQYFGPGTRLLVL.

The chain carries TRBV19 and TRBJ2-5; 11 positions match TRBD2. Germline-derived CDR1 and CDR2 are LNHDA and SQIVND (reference sequence). The trim removed 5 bases at V and 5 bases at J, leaving 13 bases unmatched. The CDR3 spans 17 residues. The CDR3 nucleotides are TGTGCCAGTAGTTCTTTAGCGGGAGGGCCGTCATTGGAGACCCAGTACTTC. It specifies CASSSLAGGPSLETQYF.

The rearrangement uses TRBV5-4 and TRBJ2-3; a weak D match, TRBD2 (6 bases). Per the germline V gene, CDR1 is SGHNT and CDR2 is YYREEE (reference sequence). The CDR3 sequence is 14 residues long. V was pared by 4 bases and J by 4 bases, with 13 bases between. The DNA of the CDR3 is TGTGCCAGCAGCCTGGGACTCCTCCCAGATACGCAGTATTTT. Translating it yields CASSLGLLPDTQYF. Using reference TRBV5-4 and TRBJ2-3 for the parts outside the CDR3, the full variable domain is ETGVTQSPTHLIKTRGQQVTLRCSSQSGHNTVSWYQQALGQGPQFIFQYYREEENGRGNFPPRFSGLQFPNYSSELNVNALELDDSALYLCASSLGLLPDTQYFGPGTRLTVL.

This rearrangement joins TRBV29-1 to TRBJ2-7; 13 bases agree with TRBD2. The J segment lost 2 bases and the V segment lost 5 bases, leaving 6 bases of the junction unmatched. The CDR3 spans 15 residues. Germline loops: CDR1 SQVTM, CDR2 ANQGSEA. The DNA for the CDR3 is TGCAGCGTTTTAGGGACTAGCGGGACCCCCTACGAGCAGTACTTC. This translates into CSVLGTSGTPYEQYF.

J is TRBJ1-1 and V is TRBV18, with 9 bases identical to TRBD1. Per the germline V gene, CDR1 is KGHSH and CDR2 is LQKENI. The CDR3 extends over 16 amino acids. The ends lost 6 bases at V and 8 bases at J; junction bases unmatched: 16. The CDR3 nucleotides read TGTGCCAGCTCCCTGATGCCGGGACAGGGTGGGGGCGAAGCTTTCTTT. The encoded protein is CASSLMPGQGGGEAFF. The whole variable domain, filled in from reference TRBV18 and TRBJ1-1, reads NAGVMQNPRHLVRRRGQEARLRCSPMKGHSHVYWYRQLPEEGLKFMVYLQKENIIDESGMPKERFSAEFPKEGPSILRIQQVVRGDSAAYFCASSLMPGQGGGEAFFGQGTRLTVV.

The CDR3 nucleotides read TGCGCCAGCAGCCAAGATAGGGTTAACAGGGAGACCCAGTACTTC. This sequence encodes CASSQDRVNRETQYF. The J gene is TRBJ2-5, the V gene TRBV4-3, with a tentative D call TRBD1 (5 bases). Germline lookup yields CDR1 LGHNA and CDR2 YSLEER. The V end was cut by 0 bases, the J end by 5 bases, with 13 bases between. The CDR3 sequence is 15 residues long.

There are a few counts of this clone. The chain combines TRBV5-4 with TRBJ1-1; D perhaps matches TRBD1 (5 bases). This CDR3 spans 15 amino acids. The germline CDR1 and CDR2 sequences are SGHNT and YYREEE (reference sequence). Between the trimmed V and J ends, which lost 4 bases and 1 base, there was a span of 14 bases. This CDR3 reads CASSRDSYKNTEAFF. In DNA, the CDR3 is TGTGCCAGCAGCCGAGACAGCTATAAGAACACTGAAGCTTTCTTT.

A few counts support this clone. The CDR3 nucleotides read TGTGCCAGTAGTGTTACAGGGGGAGAGAGAGCAACTGAAGCTTTCTTT. Protein product: CASSVTGGERATEAFF. This chain connects TRBV19 to TRBJ1-1; 8 bases fit TRBD1. V lost 5 bases to trimming and J lost 5 bases; unmatched junction nucleotides: 13. The CDR3 covers 16 residues. Germline CDR1 LNHDA, CDR2 SQIVND (reference sequence).

The V call is TRBV5-1, the J call TRBJ1-4, with D tentatively TRBD1 (5 bases). There are 14 residues in the CDR3. The V end lost 3 bases, the J end lost 8 bases, and 14 bases lay between the germline ends. Germline V gene sequence: CDR1 SGHRS, CDR2 YFSETQ. CDR3 loop: CASSSAGGREKLFF. As DNA, the CDR3 is TGCGCCAGCAGCTCGGCGGGGGGACGGGAAAAACTGTTTTTT. Full variable domain (remainder filled in from reference TRBV5-1 and TRBJ1-4): KAGVTQTPRYLIKTRGQQVTLSCSPISGHRSVSWYQQTPGQGLQFLFEYFSETQRNKGNFPGRFSGRQFSNSRSEMNVSTLELGDSALYLCASSSAGGREKLFFGSGTQLSVL.

This clone was counted between two and nine times. V and J are TRBV28 and TRBJ1-1; D perhaps matches TRBD1 (6 bases). The germline V gene has CDR1 MDHEN and CDR2 SYDVKM. V was cut by 4 bases and J by 4 bases, with 10 bases left in between. The CDR3 consists of 13 residues. CDR3 coding DNA: TGTGCCAGCAGTTCAGGGGAGATCACTGAAGCTTTCTTT. It specifies CASSSGEITEAFF.

The chain couples TRBV9 to TRBJ1-1; 9 bases line up with TRBD1. In germline, CDR1 is SGDLS, CDR2 YYNGEE. This CDR3 is built from 16 residues. The V gene end was trimmed by 2 bases and the J gene end by 1 base; junction bases not matched to a gene: 6. Here the CDR3 reads CASSVTGQGTNTEAFF. As DNA, the CDR3 is TGTGCCAGCAGCGTTACGGGACAGGGAACGAACACTGAAGCTTTCTTT.